Sequencing of this T cell receptor (beta chain) was carried out in a study of blood T cell repertoires in COVID-19 (TCRdb year 2020). Notes on the research overall: Samples covering the acute and convalescent phases of COVID-19 were provided by collaborators in the United States, Italy and Spain. The dataset comprised deeply sampled blood TCRbeta repertoires from subjects exposed to, actively infected with, or recovered from COVID-19. Samples came from the ongoing ImmuneRACE study (first 160 participants) plus 1,254 subjects from 6 global collaborators. The repertoires were made available in a free public database intended to serve as a resource for research on the immune response to SARS-CoV-2. Where HLA class I and class II types were available, the types were taken from metadata supplied by the sample provider, not from assay-based typing. A de-identified subject ID, COVID-19 status, age in years and sex were almost always included in the sample metadata. The prospective study material was composed of cDNA or gDNA derived from T cells, B-cell-depleted T cells, or PBMCs. Beyond this particular receptor, the publication reports: The amount of clinical and demographic metadata varied by source and participant and was provided uncurated.

The CDR3 runs 13 residues from the cysteine to the phenylalanine. Kept here is only the CDR3 DNA, which spans 39 bases and is read in frame from base 1. V lost 2 bases and J lost 8 bases; the stretch between them is 10 bases long. Looking up the germline V gene yields CDR1 MNHEY and CDR2 SVGEGT. Of note for this clone: Its antigen remains undetermined. Base qualities are missing; no much larger clone stands one base away.

TCRbeta CDR3 regions were amplified from genomic DNA using the immunoSEQ Assay, a bias-controlled multiplex PCR. As for how the authors treated the data: The number of nucleated cells in each sample was estimated by amplification of reference gene primers within the assay. Sequence reads were collapsed and filtered to measure the absolute abundance of every unique TCRbeta CDR3 rearrangement. For each sample, productive Simpson clonality was calculated as the square root of Simpson's diversity index across productive rearrangements. TCRdb took this table from immuneACCESS and kept in-frame rearrangements with V and J called. Such tables lack part of the clones; where checked against another copy, unresolved V genes explain under half of the gap, and the rest is unexplained. The D gene and trimming were derived from the DNA, and the V and J assignments and clone size from that table. The table for this sample lists roughly 300,000 clones; approximately 92% of them were counted only once. The ten biggest clones cover less than 20% of the sample.

In the prospective study, participants were roughly 18 to 95 years old, resided in about two dozen geographic areas of the United States, and were enrolled through a virtual design. In the prospective study, cohorts were assigned on the basis of participant-reported clinical history obtained from a screening survey and a study questionnaire. ImmuneRACE Cohort 3 recovered participants were defined by two consecutive negative NP/OP PCR tests, healthcare professional clearance, or symptom resolution. In the prospective study, mobile phlebotomists collected whole blood, serum and a nasopharyngeal or oropharyngeal swab from each participant. Additional blood draws and questionnaires over an approximately two-month period could optionally be provided by prospective study participants. Blood samples from the prospective study were shipped frozen or at room temperature prior to DNA extraction.

The origin of this receptor is a woman aged 30 to 39 who had recovered from COVID-19. The sequencing input was PBMCs or T cells enriched from blood (not recorded which). The chain uses TRBV6-2 or TRBV6-3 and TRBJ2-1, with the D gene uncertain. The CDR3 region: CASSYGPGHEQFF. Read as DNA, the sequence is TGTGCCAGCAGTTACGGTCCTGGGCATGAGCAGTTCTTC.